One sample yielded the 26 T cell receptor beta chains listed below, sequenced in a study of long-term antiretroviral therapy in people with HIV. Researchers report immunoSEQ v3.0 was run at survey level. Profiling relied on immunoSEQ multiplex PCR, and the TCRdb table lists in-frame clones only, not all of them. The data contain tens of thousands of clones, 90% to 95% of them singletons. The sequenced sample was unsorted PBMCs, obtained roughly 6 years after starting antiretroviral therapy. These receptors were taken from a young man with HIV.

The chain joins TRBV9 to TRBJ2-6; D possibly corresponds to TRBD1 (5 bases). Trimming shortened V by 2 bases and J by 1 base, and 16 bases separated the two germline ends. Germline values: CDR1 SGDLS, CDR2 YYNGEE. This CDR3 is built from 18 residues. The CDR3 here is CASSVSRQGRSGANVLTF. The CDR3 nucleotides are TGTGCCAGCAGCGTTTCGAGGCAGGGAAGGTCTGGGGCCAACGTCCTGACTTTC.

The rearrangement links TRBV5-1 to TRBJ2-2; D unclear. There are 16 residues in the CDR3. CDR1 is SGHRS, CDR2 YFSETQ, per germline. The ends were cut back, 0 bases at V and 4 bases at J, with 13 bases in the middle. The CDR3 spells CASSLASERGTGELFF. CDR3 sequence (DNA): TGCGCCAGCAGCTTGGCCTCGGAGCGAGGCACCGGGGAGCTGTTTTTT.

This chain connects TRBV7-9 to TRBJ1-4, with D hard to call. Trimming stripped 5 bases from V and 8 bases from J, with 12 bases between. CDR1 SEHNR and CDR2 FQNEAQ come from the germline V gene (reference sequence). There are 13 residues in the CDR3. The CDR3 spells CASSIGYGEKLFF. Written as DNA, the CDR3 is TGTGCCAGCAGCATAGGGTACGGGGAAAAACTGTTTTTT.

The gene calls are TRBV5-1 and TRBJ1-3; the D is unclear. Germline V lookup: CDR1 SGHRS, CDR2 YFSETQ. The CDR3 extends over 15 amino acids. The V end was cut by 1 base, the J end by 1 base, with 9 bases between. The CDR3 sequence: CASSLSGMSGNTIYF. For the CDR3, the DNA is TGCGCCAGCAGCTTGAGCGGGATGTCTGGAAACACCATATATTTT.

The chain combines TRBV27 with TRBJ1-1, with 8 bases aligning to TRBD1. CDR3 length: 15 amino acids. Trimming cost V 5 bases and J 1 base; bases outside gene matches: 6. Germline V gives CDR1 MNHEY, CDR2 SMNVEV (reference sequence). CDR3 amino acids: CASSRTGGPNTEAFF. CDR3 DNA: TGTGCCAGCAGTAGAACAGGGGGGCCGAACACTGAAGCTTTCTTT.

J is TRBJ2-3 and V is TRBV27; D not certain. There are 14 residues in the CDR3. Looked up from germline, CDR1 is MNHEY and CDR2 is SMNVEV (reference sequence). The V and J ends lost 2 bases and 6 bases respectively, with 12 bases between them. CDR3 in amino acids: CASSLGLSIDTQYF. The CDR3 nucleotides are TGTGCCAGCAGTTTAGGGTTAAGTATCGATACGCAGTATTTT.

The chain couples TRBV28 to TRBJ2-7, with D unclear. Looked up from germline, CDR1 is MDHEN and CDR2 is SYDVKM. V gave up 8 bases and J gave up 2 bases, with 13 bases separating them. CDR3 length equals 13 residues. DNA for the CDR3: TGTGCCAGCCACGGGCAGTTGACCTACGAGCAGTACTTC. Translation gives CASHGQLTYEQYF. Filled out from reference TRBV28 and TRBJ2-7, the complete variable domain reads DVKVTQSSRYLVKRTGEKVFLECVQDMDHENMFWYRQDPGLGLRLIYFSYDVKMKEKGDIPEGYSVSREKKERFSLILESASTNQTSMYLCASHGQLTYEQYFGPGTRLTVT.

This clone occurred once. The J gene is TRBJ1-2, the V gene TRBV28, with 7 bases matching TRBD1. CDR1 and CDR2 (germline): MDHEN, SYDVKM. Trimming at V came to 2 bases and at J to 8 bases, leaving 8 bases not matched to a gene. The CDR3 consists of 14 residues. This CDR3 is CASSLAGTALGYTF. In nucleotides, the CDR3 is TGTGCCAGCAGTTTAGCCGGGACAGCTCTCGGCTACACCTTC.

This chain connects TRBV30 to TRBJ1-6; the match to TRBD1 covers 7 bases. The CDR3 is made up of 12 amino acids. In germline, CDR1 is GTSNPN, CDR2 SVGIG (reference sequence). The V gene end was trimmed by 3 bases and the J gene end by 13 bases; junction bases not matched to a gene: 6. Here the CDR3 reads CAWSRTQGPLHF. The CDR3 DNA sequence: TGTGCCTGGAGCCGTACACAGGGGCCCCTCCACTTT.

The CDR3 DNA reads as TGTGCCAGCAGCTTAATCCAGGGTAGAGAGACCCAGTACTTC. Translating gives CASSLIQGRETQYF. The rearrangement uses TRBV11-2 and TRBJ2-5; a possible D gene is TRBD1 (5 bases). This CDR3 comprises 14 residues. Germline CDR1 SGHAT, CDR2 FQNNGV. Trimming left V 2 bases short and J 4 bases short, with 11 bases between.

This sequence joins TRBV9 and TRBJ1-1; TRBD1 might be the D (6 bases). This CDR3 is 16 amino acids long. V gave up 0 bases and J gave up 0 bases, with 12 bases separating them. CDR1 is SGDLS and CDR2 is YYNGEE in the germline V gene. The CDR3 DNA reads as TGTGCCAGCAGCGTAGATCAGGGGCCCATGAACACTGAAGCTTTCTTT. It is translated as CASSVDQGPMNTEAFF.

J is TRBJ1-4 and V is TRBV9, with a weak D call TRBD1 (5 bases). The CDR3 is 17 amino acids. V was pared by 4 bases and J by 4 bases, with 20 bases between. CDR1 and CDR2 (germline): SGDLS, YYNGEE. In DNA, the CDR3 is TGTGCCAGCAGCCAAGGTAGACAGACCAGGATTAATGAAAAACTGTTTTTT. This codes for CASSQGRQTRINEKLFF.

The rearrangement joins TRBV2 to TRBJ1-1; maybe TRBD1 (5 bases). Trimming pared 5 bases from V and 6 bases from J, leaving 13 bases between. The CDR3 runs to 13 residues. Germline V gene sequence: CDR1 SNHLY, CDR2 FYNNEI. As DNA, the CDR3 is TGTGCCAGCAGTCGTGAACGGGGGGCTGAAGCTTTCTTT. It yields the protein CASSRERGAEAFF.

The rearrangement links TRBV27 to TRBJ2-7; 9 bases map to TRBD2. V gave up 1 base and J gave up 6 bases; unmatched junction bases: 4. This CDR3 comprises 14 residues. Germline V gives CDR1 MNHEY, CDR2 SMNVEV (reference sequence). CDR3 in amino acids: CASSLFSGSTEQYF. In DNA form, the CDR3 reads TGTGCCAGCAGTTTATTTAGCGGGAGTACCGAGCAGTACTTC.

This sequence joins TRBV4-3 and TRBJ2-7; D gene unclear. The germline V gene encodes CDR1 LGHNA and CDR2 YSLEER. V lost 1 base, J lost 1 base, and 11 bases lay in between. The CDR3 is made up of 15 amino acids. The CDR3 protein is CASSQGTARSYEQYF. DNA for the CDR3: TGCGCCAGCAGCCAAGGGACGGCGAGATCCTACGAGCAGTACTTC.

The DNA of the CDR3 is TGTGCCAGCTCAGATTACCCAGCCTACGAGCAGTACTTC. Its protein is CASSDYPAYEQYF. The V call is TRBV18, the J call TRBJ2-7; D is ambiguous. Germline V CDR1 and CDR2: KGHSH, LQKENI. CDR3 size: 13 residues. The germline V and J ends were trimmed by 5 bases and 2 bases, with 10 bases remaining between them. Full variable domain (missing parts from reference TRBV18 and TRBJ2-7): NAGVMQNPRHLVRRRGQEARLRCSPMKGHSHVYWYRQLPEEGLKFMVYLQKENIIDESGMPKERFSAEFPKEGPSILRIQQVVRGDSAAYFCASSDYPAYEQYFGPGTRLTVT.

The count of this clone is one. The chain recombines TRBV10-3 with TRBJ2-1; TRBD2 matches 12 bases. The CDR3 has 14 residues. Germline-derived CDR1 and CDR2 are ENHRY and SYGVKD. V shed 4 bases, J shed 12 bases, and the junction held 7 bases outside the gene matches. CDR3 sequence: CAISALTSGRAQFF. Here the CDR3 DNA reads TGTGCCATCAGTGCACTGACTAGCGGGAGAGCGCAGTTCTTC.

The gene calls are TRBV23-1 and TRBJ2-3, with 8 bases identical to TRBD2. TRBV23-1 is an ORF; its function is uncertain. The CDR3 totals 19 residues. V shed 2 bases and J 2 bases; nucleotides not matched to a gene: 15. As DNA, the CDR3 is TGCGCCAGCAGTCAAATTTTTGTAGCGGGAATAGAAGACACAGATACGCAGTATTTT. It is translated as CASSQIFVAGIEDTDTQYF.

The rearrangement joins TRBV18 to TRBJ1-4; the D is unclear. This CDR3 spans 15 amino acids. Looked up from germline, CDR1 is KGHSH and CDR2 is LQKENI. Trimming pared 3 bases from V and 8 bases from J, leaving 16 bases between. CDR3 nucleotides: TGTGCCAGCTCACCGCGGGAGGGTAAAGAAGAAAAACTGTTTTTT. The encoded protein is CASSPREGKEEKLFF.

The chain has TRBV4-1 and TRBJ2-1; 14 nucleotides align to TRBD2. Trimming removed 3 bases from V and 0 bases from J; junction bases left unmatched: 10. This CDR3 region has 20 residues. The germline V gene has CDR1 MGHRA and CDR2 YSYEKL. In DNA, the CDR3 is TGCGCCAGCAGCCATCCCGGGACTAGCGGGGGCCTTAGCTCCTACAATGAGCAGTTCTTC. Residues: CASSHPGTSGGLSSYNEQFF.

The chain combines TRBV29-1 with TRBJ2-3, with 7 bases identical to TRBD1. This CDR3 contains 17 residues. V gave up 3 bases and J gave up 0 bases; unmatched junction bases: 12. Looked up from germline, CDR1 is SQVTM and CDR2 is ANQGSEA. The DNA of the CDR3 is TGCAGCGTTGATGGGCTCTCAAGACAGGGTAGCACAGATACGCAGTATTTT. Its translation is CSVDGLSRQGSTDTQYF.

The chain combines TRBV19 with TRBJ2-2, with 8 bases identical to TRBD1. Germline values: CDR1 LNHDA, CDR2 SQIVND (reference sequence). There are 16 residues in the CDR3. V gave up 5 bases and J gave up 4 bases; unmatched junction bases: 9. The CDR3 sequence: CASSGGQGAGTGELFF. The CDR3 bases are TGTGCCAGTAGTGGGGGGCAGGGGGCTGGCACCGGGGAGCTGTTTTTT.

This chain uses TRBV19 with TRBJ1-2; D perhaps matches TRBD1 (5 bases). CDR1 is LNHDA and CDR2 is SQIVND in the germline V gene (reference sequence). Trimming pared 4 bases from V and 1 base from J, leaving 7 bases between. This CDR3 is 13 amino acids long. In nucleotides, the CDR3 is TGTGCCAGTAGTAGGGGCAGTAACTATGGCTACACCTTC. Encoded protein: CASSRGSNYGYTF.

The rearrangement uses TRBV6-5 and TRBJ1-2; a possible D gene is TRBD1 (5 bases). The CDR3 is made up of 14 amino acids. Trimming stripped 5 bases from V and 4 bases from J, with 14 bases between. Germline loops: CDR1 MNHEY, CDR2 SVGAGI. CDR3 residues: CASSNTGPFYGYTF. CDR3 nucleotides: TGTGCCAGCAGTAATACAGGCCCTTTCTATGGCTACACCTTC.

The V and J genes are TRBV4-1 and TRBJ2-1; D is ambiguous. This CDR3 is 16 amino acids long. Germline values: CDR1 MGHRA, CDR2 YSYEKL. Trimming took off 2 bases at V and 0 bases at J, with 11 bases between the two ends. CDR3: CASSQKNVNSYNEQFF. CDR3 bases: TGCGCCAGCAGCCAAAAGAACGTTAACTCCTACAATGAGCAGTTCTTC.

This chain joins TRBV7-6 and TRBJ2-5; no clear D. Germline CDR1 and CDR2: SGHVS and FNYEAQ. Deletions cut 1 base from V and 1 base from J, with 10 bases between. The CDR3 has 15 residues. CDR3 sequence: CASSLVLTAQETQYF. The CDR3 region has the DNA TGTGCCAGCAGCTTAGTTCTTACAGCCCAAGAGACCCAGTACTTC. Drawing the rest from reference TRBV7-6 and TRBJ2-5, the complete variable domain is GAGVSQSPRYKVTKRGQDVALRCDPISGHVSLYWYRQALGQGPEFLTYFNYEAQQDKSGLPNDRFSAERPEGSISTLTIQRTEQRDSAMYRCASSLVLTAQETQYFGPGTRLLVL.